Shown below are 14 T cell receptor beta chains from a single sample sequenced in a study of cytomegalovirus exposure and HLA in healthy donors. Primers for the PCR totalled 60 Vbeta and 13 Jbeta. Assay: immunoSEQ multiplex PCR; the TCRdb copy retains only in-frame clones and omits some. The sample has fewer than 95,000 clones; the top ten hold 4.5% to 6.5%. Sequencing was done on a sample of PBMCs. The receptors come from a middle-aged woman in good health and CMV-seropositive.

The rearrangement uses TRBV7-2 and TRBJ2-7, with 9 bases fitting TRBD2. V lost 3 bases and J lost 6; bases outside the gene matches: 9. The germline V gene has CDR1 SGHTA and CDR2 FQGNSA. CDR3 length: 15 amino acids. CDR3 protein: CASSFNGAGGLEQYF. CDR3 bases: TGTGCCAGCAGCTTTAACGGTGCGGGGGGGCTCGAGCAGTACTTC.

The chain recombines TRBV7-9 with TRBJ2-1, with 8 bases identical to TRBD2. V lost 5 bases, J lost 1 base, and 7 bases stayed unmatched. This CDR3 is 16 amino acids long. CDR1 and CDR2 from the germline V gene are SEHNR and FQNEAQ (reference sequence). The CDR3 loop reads CASSRGGARSYNEQFF. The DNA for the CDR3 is TGTGCCAGCAGCCGGGGGGGGGCTCGGTCCTACAATGAGCAGTTCTTC.

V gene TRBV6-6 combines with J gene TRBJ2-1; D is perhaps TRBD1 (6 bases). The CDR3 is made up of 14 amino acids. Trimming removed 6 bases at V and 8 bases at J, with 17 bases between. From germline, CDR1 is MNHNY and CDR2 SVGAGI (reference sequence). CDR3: CASRLQGVEDEQFF. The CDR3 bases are TGTGCCAGCAGATTACAGGGAGTTGAGGATGAGCAGTTCTTC.

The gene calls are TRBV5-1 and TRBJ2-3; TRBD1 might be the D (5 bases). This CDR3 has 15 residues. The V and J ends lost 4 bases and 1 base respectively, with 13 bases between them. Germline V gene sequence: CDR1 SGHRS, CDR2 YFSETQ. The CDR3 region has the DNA TGCGCCAGCAGCCCCCGGGTAGGGGGCACAGATACGCAGTATTTT. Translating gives CASSPRVGGTDTQYF.

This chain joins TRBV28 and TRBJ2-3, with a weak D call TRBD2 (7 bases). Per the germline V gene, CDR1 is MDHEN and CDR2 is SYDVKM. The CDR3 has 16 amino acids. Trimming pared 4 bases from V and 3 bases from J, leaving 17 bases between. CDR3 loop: CASSSPWGGGTDTQYF. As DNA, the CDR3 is TGTGCCAGCAGTTCACCCTGGGGAGGGGGGACAGATACGCAGTATTTT.

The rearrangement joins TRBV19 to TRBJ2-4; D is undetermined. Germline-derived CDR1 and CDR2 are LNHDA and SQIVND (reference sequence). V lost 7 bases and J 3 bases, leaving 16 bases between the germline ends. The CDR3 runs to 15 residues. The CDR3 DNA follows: TGTGCCAGTACTAATGGCCCCTCTAGCAAAAACATTCAGTACTTC. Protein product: CASTNGPSSKNIQYF.

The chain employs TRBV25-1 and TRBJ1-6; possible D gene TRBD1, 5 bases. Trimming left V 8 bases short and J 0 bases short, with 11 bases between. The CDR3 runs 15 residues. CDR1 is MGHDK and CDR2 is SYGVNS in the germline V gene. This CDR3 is CASGGGGSYNSPLHF. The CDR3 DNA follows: TGTGCCAGCGGGGGGGGAGGCTCCTATAATTCACCCCTCCACTTT.

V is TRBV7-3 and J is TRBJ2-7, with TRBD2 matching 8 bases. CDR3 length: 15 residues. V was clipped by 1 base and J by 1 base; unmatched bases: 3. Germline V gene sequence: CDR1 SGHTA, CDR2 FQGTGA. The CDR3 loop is CASSLIAGRSYEQYF. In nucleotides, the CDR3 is TGTGCCAGCAGCTTAATAGCGGGGAGATCCTACGAGCAGTACTTC.

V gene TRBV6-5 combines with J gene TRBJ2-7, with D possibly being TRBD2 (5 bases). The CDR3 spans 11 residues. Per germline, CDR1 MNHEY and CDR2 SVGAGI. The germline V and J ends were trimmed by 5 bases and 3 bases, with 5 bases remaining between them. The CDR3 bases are TGTGCCAGCAGTCGGGACTACGAGCAGTACTTC. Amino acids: CASSRDYEQYF.

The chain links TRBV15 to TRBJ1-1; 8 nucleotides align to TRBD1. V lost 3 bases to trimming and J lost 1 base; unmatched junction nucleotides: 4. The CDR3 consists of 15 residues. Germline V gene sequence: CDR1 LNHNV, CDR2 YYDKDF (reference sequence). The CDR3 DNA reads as TGTGCCACCAGCAGGGGTGGACAGGGGAACACTGAAGCTTTCTTT. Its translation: CATSRGGQGNTEAFF.

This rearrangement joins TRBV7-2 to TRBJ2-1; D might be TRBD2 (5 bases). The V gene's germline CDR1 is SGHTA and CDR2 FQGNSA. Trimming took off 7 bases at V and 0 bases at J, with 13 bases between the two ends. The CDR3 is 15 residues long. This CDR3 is CASKITSYSYNEQFF. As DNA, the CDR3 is TGTGCCAGCAAAATTACTAGTTACTCCTACAATGAGCAGTTCTTC. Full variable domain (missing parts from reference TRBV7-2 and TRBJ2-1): GAGVSQSPSNKVTEKGKDVELRCDPISGHTALYWYRQSLGQGLEFLIYFQGNSAPDKSGLPSDRFSAERTGGSVSTLTIQRTQQEDSAVYLCASKITSYSYNEQFFGPGTRLTVL.

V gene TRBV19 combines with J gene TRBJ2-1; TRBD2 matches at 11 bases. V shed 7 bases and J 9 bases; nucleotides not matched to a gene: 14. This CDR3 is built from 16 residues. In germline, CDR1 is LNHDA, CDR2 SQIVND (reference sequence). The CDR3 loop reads CASNGRLAGGSGEQFF. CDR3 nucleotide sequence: TGTGCCAGTAACGGTAGGCTAGCGGGAGGATCGGGTGAGCAGTTCTTC. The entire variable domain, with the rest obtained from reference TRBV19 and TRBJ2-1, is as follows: DGGITQSPKYLFRKEGQNVTLSCEQNLNHDAMYWYRQDPGQGLRLIYYSQIVNDFQKGDIAEGYSVSREKKESFPLTVTSAQKNPTAFYLCASNGRLAGGSGEQFFGPGTRLTVL.

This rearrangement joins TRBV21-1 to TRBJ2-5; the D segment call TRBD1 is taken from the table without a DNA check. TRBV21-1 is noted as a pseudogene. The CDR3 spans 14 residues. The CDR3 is CASSNIGDQETQYF. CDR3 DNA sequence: TGTGCCAGCAGCAACATAGGGGACCAAGAGACCCAGTACTTC.

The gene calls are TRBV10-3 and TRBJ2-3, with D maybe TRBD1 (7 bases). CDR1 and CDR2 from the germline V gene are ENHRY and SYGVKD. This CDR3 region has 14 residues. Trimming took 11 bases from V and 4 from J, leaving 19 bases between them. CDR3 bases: TGTGCCTTCCAGGACAGGAGGGACGCAGATACGCAGTATTTT. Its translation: CAFQDRRDADTQYF.